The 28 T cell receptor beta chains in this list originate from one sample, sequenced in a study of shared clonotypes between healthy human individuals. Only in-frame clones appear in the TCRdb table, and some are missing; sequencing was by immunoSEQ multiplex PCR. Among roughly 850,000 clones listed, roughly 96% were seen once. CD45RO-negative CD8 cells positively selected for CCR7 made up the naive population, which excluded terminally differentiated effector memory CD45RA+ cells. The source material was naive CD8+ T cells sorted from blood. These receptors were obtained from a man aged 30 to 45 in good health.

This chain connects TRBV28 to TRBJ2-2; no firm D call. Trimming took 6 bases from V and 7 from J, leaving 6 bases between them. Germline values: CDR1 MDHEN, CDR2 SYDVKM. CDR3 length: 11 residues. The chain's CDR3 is CASRTGGELFF. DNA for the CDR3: TGTGCCAGCAGGACGGGCGGGGAGCTGTTTTTT.

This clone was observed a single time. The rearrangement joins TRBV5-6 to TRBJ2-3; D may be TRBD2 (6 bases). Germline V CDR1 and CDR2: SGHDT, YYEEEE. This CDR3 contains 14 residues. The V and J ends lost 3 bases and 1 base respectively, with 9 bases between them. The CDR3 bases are TGTGCCAGCAGCTGGGGGGTGGGCACAGATACGCAGTATTTT. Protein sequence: CASSWGVGTDTQYF.

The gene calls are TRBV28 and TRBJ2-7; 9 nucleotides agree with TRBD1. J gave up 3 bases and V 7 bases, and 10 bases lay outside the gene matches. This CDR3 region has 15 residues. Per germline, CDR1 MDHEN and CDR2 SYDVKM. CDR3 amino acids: CASNLEGQGFYEQYF. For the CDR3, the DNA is TGTGCCAGCAATCTCGAAGGACAGGGGTTCTACGAGCAGTACTTC. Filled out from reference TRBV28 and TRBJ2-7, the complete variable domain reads DVKVTQSSRYLVKRTGEKVFLECVQDMDHENMFWYRQDPGLGLRLIYFSYDVKMKEKGDIPEGYSVSREKKERFSLILESASTNQTSMYLCASNLEGQGFYEQYFGPGTRLTVT.

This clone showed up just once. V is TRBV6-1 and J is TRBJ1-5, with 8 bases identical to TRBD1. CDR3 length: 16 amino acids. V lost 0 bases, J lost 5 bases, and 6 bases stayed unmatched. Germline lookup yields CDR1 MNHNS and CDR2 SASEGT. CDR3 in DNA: TGTGCCAGCAGTGAAGCAGGGGGGACAGGTGATCAGCCCCAGCATTTT. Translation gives CASSEAGGTGDQPQHF.

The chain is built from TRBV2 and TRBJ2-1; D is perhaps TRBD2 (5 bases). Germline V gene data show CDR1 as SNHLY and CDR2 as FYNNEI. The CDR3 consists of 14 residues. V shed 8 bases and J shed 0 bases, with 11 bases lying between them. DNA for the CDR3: TGTGCCAGCCCAGCGGCTAACTCCTACAATGAGCAGTTCTTC. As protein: CASPAANSYNEQFF.

CDR3 amino acids: CASSQLAGPYEQYF. For the CDR3, the DNA is TGTGCCAGCAGCCAACTAGCGGGACCGTACGAGCAGTACTTC. This sequence joins TRBV7-9 and TRBJ2-7; 10 bases line up with TRBD2. The CDR3 length is 14 residues. Per the germline V gene, CDR1 is SEHNR and CDR2 is FQNEAQ (reference sequence). Trimming at V came to 5 bases and at J to 4 bases, leaving 5 bases not matched to a gene.

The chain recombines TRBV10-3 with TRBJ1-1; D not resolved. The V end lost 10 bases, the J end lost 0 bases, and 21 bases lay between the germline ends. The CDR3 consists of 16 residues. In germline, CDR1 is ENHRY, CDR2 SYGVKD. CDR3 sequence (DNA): TGTGCCAGCCTCCCAAGTCAGCGGGAATTGAACACTGAAGCTTTCTTT. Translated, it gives CASLPSQRELNTEAFF.

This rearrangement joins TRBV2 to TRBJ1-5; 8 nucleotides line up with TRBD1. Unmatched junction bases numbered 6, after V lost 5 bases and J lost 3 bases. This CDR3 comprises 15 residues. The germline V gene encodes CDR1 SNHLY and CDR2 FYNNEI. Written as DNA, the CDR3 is TGTGCCAGCAGTATTGGACAGGGCCTCAATCAGCCCCAGCATTTT. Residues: CASSIGQGLNQPQHF. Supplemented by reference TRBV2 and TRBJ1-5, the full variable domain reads EPEVTQTPSHQVTQMGQEVILRCVPISNHLYFYWYRQILGQKVEFLVSFYNNEISEKSEIFDDQFSVERPDGSNFTLKIRSTKLEDSAMYFCASSIGQGLNQPQHFGDGTRLSIL.

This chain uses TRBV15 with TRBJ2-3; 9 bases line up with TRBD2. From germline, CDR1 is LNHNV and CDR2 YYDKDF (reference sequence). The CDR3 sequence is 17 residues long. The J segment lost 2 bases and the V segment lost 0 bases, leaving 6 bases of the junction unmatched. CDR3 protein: CATSRDWASGATDTQYF. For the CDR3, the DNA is TGTGCCACCAGCAGAGATTGGGCTAGCGGGGCCACAGATACGCAGTATTTT.

CDR3 bases: TGTGCCAGCAGTCTAGGGGCAGACCAAGAGACCCAGTACTTC. Amino acid sequence: CASSLGADQETQYF. This chain uses TRBV7-9 with TRBJ2-5, with a tentative D call TRBD1 (5 bases). The V gene's germline CDR1 is SEHNR and CDR2 FQNEAQ (reference sequence). Trimming removed 6 bases from V and 0 bases from J, with 11 bases in between. The length of the CDR3 is 14 residues.

The CDR3 is CASSQSQTGYSGNTIYF. CDR3 nucleotides: TGCGCCAGCAGCCAATCCCAGACAGGGTACTCTGGAAACACCATATATTTT. The chain links TRBV4-3 to TRBJ1-3, with TRBD1 matching over 7 bases. J gave up 0 bases and V 2 bases, and 7 bases lay outside the gene matches. The germline V gene has CDR1 LGHNA and CDR2 YSLEER. The CDR3 runs to 17 residues.

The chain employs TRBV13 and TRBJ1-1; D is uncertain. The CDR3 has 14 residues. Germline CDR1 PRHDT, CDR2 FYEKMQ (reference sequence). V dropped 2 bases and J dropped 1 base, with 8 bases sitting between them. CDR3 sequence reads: CASSLYGTNTEAFF. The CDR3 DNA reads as TGTGCCAGCAGCTTATACGGCACGAACACTGAAGCTTTCTTT. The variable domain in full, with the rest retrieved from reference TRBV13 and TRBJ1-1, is AAGVIQSPRHLIKEKRETATLKCYPIPRHDTVYWYQQGPGQDPQFLISFYEKMQSDKGSIPDRFSAQQFSDYHSELNMSSLELGDSALYFCASSLYGTNTEAFFGQGTRLTVV.

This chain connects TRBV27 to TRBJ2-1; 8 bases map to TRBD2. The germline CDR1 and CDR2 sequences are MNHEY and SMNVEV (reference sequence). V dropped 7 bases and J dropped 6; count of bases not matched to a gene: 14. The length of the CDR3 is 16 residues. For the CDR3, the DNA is TGTGCCAGCACCCCCCAGGGACTAGGGGTGATCAATGAGCAGTTCTTC. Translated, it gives CASTPQGLGVINEQFF.

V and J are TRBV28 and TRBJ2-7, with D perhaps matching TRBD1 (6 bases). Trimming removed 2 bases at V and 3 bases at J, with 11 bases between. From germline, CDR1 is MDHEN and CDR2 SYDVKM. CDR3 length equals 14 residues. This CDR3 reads CASSLREQGYEQYF. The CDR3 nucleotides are TGTGCCAGCAGTTTAAGGGAACAGGGCTACGAGCAGTACTTC. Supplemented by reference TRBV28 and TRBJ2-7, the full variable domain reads DVKVTQSSRYLVKRTGEKVFLECVQDMDHENMFWYRQDPGLGLRLIYFSYDVKMKEKGDIPEGYSVSREKKERFSLILESASTNQTSMYLCASSLREQGYEQYFGPGTRLTVT.

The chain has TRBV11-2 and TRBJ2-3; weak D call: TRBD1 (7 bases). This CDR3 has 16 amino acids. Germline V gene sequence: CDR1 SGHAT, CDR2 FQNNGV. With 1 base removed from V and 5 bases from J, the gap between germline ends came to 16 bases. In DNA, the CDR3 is TGTGCCAGCAGCTTAGTTTTTACAGGGGAGGAAGATACGCAGTATTTT. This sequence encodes CASSLVFTGEEDTQYF. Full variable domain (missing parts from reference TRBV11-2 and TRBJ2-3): EAGVAQSPRYKIIEKRQSVAFWCNPISGHATLYWYQQILGQGPKLLIQFQNNGVVDDSQLPKDRFSAERLKGVDSTLKIQPAKLEDSAVYLCASSLVFTGEEDTQYFGPGTRLTVL.

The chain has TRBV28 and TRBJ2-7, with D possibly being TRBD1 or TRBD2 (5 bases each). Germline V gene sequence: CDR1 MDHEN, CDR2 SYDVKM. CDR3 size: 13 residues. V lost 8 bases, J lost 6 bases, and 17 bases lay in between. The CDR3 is CASRVSKGTEQYF. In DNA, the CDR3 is TGTGCCAGCCGCGTAAGTAAGGGGACCGAGCAGTACTTC.

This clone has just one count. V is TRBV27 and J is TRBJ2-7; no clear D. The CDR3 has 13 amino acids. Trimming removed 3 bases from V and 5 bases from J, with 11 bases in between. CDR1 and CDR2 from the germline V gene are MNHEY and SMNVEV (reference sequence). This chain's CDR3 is CASSFSSSNEQYF. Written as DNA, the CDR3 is TGTGCCAGCAGTTTTAGTAGTTCGAACGAGCAGTACTTC.

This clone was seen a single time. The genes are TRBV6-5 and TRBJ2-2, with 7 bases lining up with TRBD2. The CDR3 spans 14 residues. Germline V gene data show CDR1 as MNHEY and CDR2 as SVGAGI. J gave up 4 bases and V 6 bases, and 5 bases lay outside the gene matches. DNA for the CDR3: TGTGCCAGCAGCCAACTAGCGCCCACCGGGGAGCTGTTTTTT. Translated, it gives CASSQLAPTGELFF.

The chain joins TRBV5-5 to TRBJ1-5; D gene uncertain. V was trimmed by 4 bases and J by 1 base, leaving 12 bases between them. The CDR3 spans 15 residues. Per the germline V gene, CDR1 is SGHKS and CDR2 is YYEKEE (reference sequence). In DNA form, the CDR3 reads TGTGCCAGCAGCGTGGACGCCCGAAGCAATCAGCCCCAGCATTTT. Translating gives CASSVDARSNQPQHF.

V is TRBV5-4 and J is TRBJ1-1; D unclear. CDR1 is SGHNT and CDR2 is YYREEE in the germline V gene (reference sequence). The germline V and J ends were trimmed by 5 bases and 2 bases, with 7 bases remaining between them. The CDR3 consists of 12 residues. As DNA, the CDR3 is TGTGCCAGCAGTCGTGATAACACTGAAGCTTTCTTT. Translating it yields CASSRDNTEAFF.

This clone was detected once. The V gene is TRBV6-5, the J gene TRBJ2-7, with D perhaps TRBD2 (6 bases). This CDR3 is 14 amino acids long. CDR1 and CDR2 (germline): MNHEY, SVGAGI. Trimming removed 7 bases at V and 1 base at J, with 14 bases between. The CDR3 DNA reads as TGTGCCAGCACTCCCGGGGGAGGATCCTACGAGCAGTACTTC. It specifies CASTPGGGSYEQYF.

In DNA, the CDR3 is TGTGCTAGTGGTTCCCCCCCCGGGGATACGCAGTATTTT. Translation: CASGSPPGDTQYF. J is TRBJ2-3 and V is TRBV12-5; D unclear. Trimming took 4 bases from V and 6 from J, leaving 11 bases between them. Germline values: CDR1 LGHNT, CDR2 FRNRAP. CDR3 size: 13 residues. Using reference TRBV12-5 and TRBJ2-3 for the parts outside the CDR3, the full variable domain is DARVTQTPRHKVTEMGQEVTMRCQPILGHNTVFWYRQTMMQGLELLAYFRNRAPLDDSGMPKDRFSAEMPDATLATLKIQPSEPRDSAVYFCASGSPPGDTQYFGPGTRLTVL.

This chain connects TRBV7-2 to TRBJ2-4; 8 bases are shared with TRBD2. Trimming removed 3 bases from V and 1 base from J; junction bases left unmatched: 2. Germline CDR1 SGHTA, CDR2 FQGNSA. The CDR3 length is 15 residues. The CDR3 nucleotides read TGTGCCAGCAGCTTGACTAGCGAGGCCAAAAACATTCAGTACTTC. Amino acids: CASSLTSEAKNIQYF.

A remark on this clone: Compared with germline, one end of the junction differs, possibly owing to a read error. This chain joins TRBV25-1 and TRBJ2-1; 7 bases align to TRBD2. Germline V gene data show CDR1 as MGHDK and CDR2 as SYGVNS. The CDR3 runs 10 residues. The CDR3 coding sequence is TGTGCCAGCAGTGGGACTAGTTTGGTCTTC. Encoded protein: CASSGTSLVF.

Here the CDR3 DNA reads TGTGCCATCAGTACGTCCGCCCTACTATACAATGAGCAGTTCTTC. Translation: CAISTSALLYNEQFF. This sequence joins TRBV10-3 and TRBJ2-1, with D unclear. This CDR3 is built from 15 residues. V was shortened by 5 bases and J by 4 bases, with 15 bases between the two germline ends. Germline V gene sequence: CDR1 ENHRY, CDR2 SYGVKD.

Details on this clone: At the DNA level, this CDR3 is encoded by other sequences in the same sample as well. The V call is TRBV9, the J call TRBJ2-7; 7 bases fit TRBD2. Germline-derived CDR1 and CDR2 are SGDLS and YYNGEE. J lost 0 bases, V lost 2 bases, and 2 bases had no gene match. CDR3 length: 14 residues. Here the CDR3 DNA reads TGTGCCAGCAGCGTGGGCGGGAGCTCCTACGAGCAGTACTTC. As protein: CASSVGGSSYEQYF.

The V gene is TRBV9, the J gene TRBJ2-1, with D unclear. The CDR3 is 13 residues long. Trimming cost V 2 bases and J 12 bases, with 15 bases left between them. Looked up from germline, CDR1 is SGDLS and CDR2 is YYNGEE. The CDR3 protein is CASSVPGHTAQFF. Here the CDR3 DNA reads TGTGCCAGCAGCGTCCCGGGCCACACTGCGCAGTTCTTC.

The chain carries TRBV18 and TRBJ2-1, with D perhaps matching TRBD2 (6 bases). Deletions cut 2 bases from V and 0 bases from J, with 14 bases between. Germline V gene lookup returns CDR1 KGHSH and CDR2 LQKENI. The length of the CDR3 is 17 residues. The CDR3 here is CASSPGRAGGSYNEQFF. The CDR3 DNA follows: TGTGCCAGCTCACCAGGGCGTGCCGGGGGCTCCTACAATGAGCAGTTCTTC.